Described below is a single T cell receptor beta chain sequence and its context. The target antigen is unknown. The method was immunoSEQ multiplex PCR; TCRdb's version includes in-frame clones alone and lacks a portion of them. The sample comprises some 140,000 clones, 85% to 95% of which are singletons, and approximately 1.6% rests with the top ten. The data are from a study of T cell responses to AZD1222 COVID-19 vaccine. Points from the study as a whole: Elevations in Spike-specific TCR breadth and depth followed administration of two AZD1222 doses. Clonal diversity was possibly underestimated, and the donors were mostly white British, with more females.

Per the germline V gene, CDR1 is SGHDT and CDR2 is YYEEEE. Trimming stripped 5 bases from V and 5 bases from J, with 14 bases between. This CDR3 is 13 amino acids long. The source is an adult in good health. J is TRBJ2-7 and V is TRBV5-6, with D possibly called TRBD1 or TRBD2 (6 bases each). This specimen consisted of peripheral blood, obtained on day 0 of AZD1222 vaccination. The CDR3 DNA reads TGTGCCAGCAGAAAACGAGGGGGGAACGAGCAGTACTTC. Residues: CASRKRGGNEQYF.